Presented here are 18 T cell receptor beta chains from one specimen sequenced in a study of TIL therapy for anti-PD-1-resistant metastatic lung cancer. The immunoSEQ assay was v3. Some clones are missing from TCRdb's copy, which holds only in-frame ones; the method was immunoSEQ multiplex PCR. The sample includes about 7,200 clones, 70% to 85% of them seen just once. Time point noted: pre-treatment sample, taken before nivolumab and TIL therapy. Tumor tissue came from excised metastases, mostly pleural nodules or supraclavicular lymph nodes. Specimen: tumor tissue, collected at baseline. The receptor set was obtained from a person aged 25 to 79 with non-small cell lung cancer.

The chain employs TRBV5-1 and TRBJ1-6; no firm D call. Germline CDR1 SGHRS, CDR2 YFSETQ. V lost 5 bases, J lost 0 bases, and 12 bases lay in between. The length of the CDR3 is 16 residues. The CDR3 sequence is CASRDAASSYNSPLHF. The CDR3 bases are TGCGCCAGCAGGGACGCCGCGAGCTCCTATAATTCACCCCTCCACTTT.

V and J are TRBV5-1 and TRBJ1-2; D is ambiguous. Trimming shortened V by 2 bases and J by 1 base, and 6 bases separated the two germline ends. The CDR3 consists of 13 residues. In germline, CDR1 is SGHRS, CDR2 YFSETQ. The CDR3 spells CASSFKSNYGYTF. Here the CDR3 DNA reads TGCGCCAGCAGCTTCAAAAGTAACTATGGCTACACCTTC.

V gene TRBV11-1 combines with J gene TRBJ2-5; 9 nucleotides agree with TRBD2. V lost 3 bases to trimming and J lost 1 base; unmatched junction nucleotides: 3. The CDR3 sequence is 15 residues long. CDR1 SGHAT and CDR2 FQDESV come from the germline V gene (reference sequence). The CDR3 is CASSFAGGPQETQYF. CDR3 DNA: TGTGCCAGCAGCTTTGCGGGGGGGCCCCAAGAGACCCAGTACTTC.

The chain recombines TRBV18 with TRBJ1-2; possibly TRBD1 for D (5 bases). CDR1 and CDR2 from the germline V gene are KGHSH and LQKENI. This CDR3 is 15 amino acids long. Trimming cost V 6 bases and J 8 bases, with 22 bases left between them. The CDR3 here is CASSPLSGDWRGYTF. CDR3 DNA: TGTGCCAGCTCCCCCCTGAGCGGGGACTGGAGAGGCTACACCTTC.

The gene calls are TRBV11-2 and TRBJ1-1, with D possibly matching TRBD1 (5 bases). This CDR3 is built from 14 residues. Germline V CDR1 and CDR2: SGHAT, FQNNGV. The V end was cut by 4 bases, the J end by 4 bases, with 13 bases between. The DNA of the CDR3 is TGTGCCAGCAGCTGGAGCAGGGAAAGCACTGAAGCTTTCTTT. Translating gives CASSWSRESTEAFF. Together with reference TRBV11-2 and TRBJ1-1, the CDR3 gives the full variable domain: EAGVAQSPRYKIIEKRQSVAFWCNPISGHATLYWYQQILGQGPKLLIQFQNNGVVDDSQLPKDRFSAERLKGVDSTLKIQPAKLEDSAVYLCASSWSRESTEAFFGQGTRLTVV.

The gene calls are TRBV4-2 and TRBJ1-2; D unclear. The CDR3 has 15 amino acids. V was clipped by 4 bases and J by 3 bases, with 15 bases between them. Per the germline V gene, CDR1 is LGHNA and CDR2 is YNFKEQ. The CDR3 DNA reads as TGTGCCAGCAGCCTTTCGACGGGCGACGACTATGGCTACACCTTC. Protein product: CASSLSTGDDYGYTF.

This chain uses TRBV4-2 with TRBJ1-4; no clear D. The CDR3 runs to 14 residues. Per the germline V gene, CDR1 is LGHNA and CDR2 is YNFKEQ. V was clipped by 4 bases and J by 5 bases, with 11 bases between them. CDR3 amino acids: CASSPVRINEKLFF. The CDR3, as DNA: TGTGCCAGCAGCCCCGTGAGGATAAATGAAAAACTGTTTTTT.

The rearrangement links TRBV5-1 to TRBJ2-7; D is possibly TRBD2 (6 bases). With 0 bases removed from V and 0 bases from J, the gap between germline ends came to 13 bases. Germline CDR1 and CDR2: SGHRS and YFSETQ. CDR3 length: 16 residues. In nucleotides, the CDR3 is TGCGCCAGCAGCTTGGCCGCGGGGCTTTACTCCTACGAGCAGTACTTC. Protein sequence: CASSLAAGLYSYEQYF. Complete variable domain (other parts from reference TRBV5-1 and TRBJ2-7): KAGVTQTPRYLIKTRGQQVTLSCSPISGHRSVSWYQQTPGQGLQFLFEYFSETQRNKGNFPGRFSGRQFSNSRSEMNVSTLELGDSALYLCASSLAAGLYSYEQYFGPGTRLTVT.

This clone was found once. V is TRBV6-5 and J is TRBJ2-1; the match to TRBD1 covers 7 bases. This CDR3 comprises 14 residues. Germline V lookup: CDR1 MNHEY, CDR2 SVGAGI. The junction had 6 bases not matched to a gene; V was cut back by 2 bases and J by 8 bases. In DNA form, the CDR3 reads TGTGCCAGCAGTTACGACAGGGTTCGGGATGAGCAGTTCTTC. Residues: CASSYDRVRDEQFF.

The V and J genes are TRBV12-5 and TRBJ1-5; 7 bases map to TRBD1. Losses at the gene ends were 5 bases for V and 4 bases for J; bases not matched to a gene: 5. The CDR3 contains 14 residues. Germline lookup yields CDR1 LGHNT and CDR2 FRNRAP. CDR3: CASGTGQPNQPQHF. The CDR3 DNA is TGTGCTAGTGGTACGGGACAGCCTAATCAGCCCCAGCATTTT.

The V gene is TRBV30, the J gene TRBJ2-6; no reliable D call. Germline V gene sequence: CDR1 GTSNPN, CDR2 SVGIG (reference sequence). This CDR3 has 11 amino acids. The germline V and J ends were trimmed by 4 bases and 2 bases, with 0 bases remaining between them. Here the CDR3 DNA reads TGTGCCTGGACTGGGGCCAACGTCCTGACTTTC. The encoded protein is CAWTGANVLTF.

The sample holds a few counts of this clone. The chain carries TRBV6-4 and TRBJ1-6, with a possible D match to TRBD1 (5 bases). The germline V and J ends were trimmed by 3 bases and 5 bases, with 8 bases remaining between them. There are 14 residues in the CDR3. Looked up from germline, CDR1 is MRHNA and CDR2 is SNTAGT. CDR3 sequence (DNA): TGTGCCAGCAGTGAGAGGGGCGATAATTCACCCCTCCACTTT. It translates to CASSERGDNSPLHF.

This chain uses TRBV4-3 with TRBJ2-7; no reliable D call. From germline, CDR1 is LGHNA and CDR2 YSLEER. The V and J ends lost 0 bases and 3 bases respectively, with 15 bases between them. The CDR3 has 16 residues. As DNA, the CDR3 is TGCGCCAGCAGCCAAGATCGGTGGGCCCAAGGCTACGAGCAGTACTTC. The encoded protein is CASSQDRWAQGYEQYF.

The chain employs TRBV9 and TRBJ2-3; D may match TRBD1 or TRBD2 (5 bases each). This CDR3 spans 16 amino acids. Germline CDR1 is SGDLS and CDR2 is YYNGEE. With 6 bases removed from V and 2 bases from J, the gap between germline ends came to 19 bases. The CDR3 reads CASTLRGSQTTDTQYF. As DNA, the CDR3 is TGTGCCAGCACCCTCCGGGGCAGCCAGACCACAGATACGCAGTATTTT. Complete variable domain (other parts from reference TRBV9 and TRBJ2-3): DSGVTQTPKHLITATGQRVTLRCSPRSGDLSVYWYQQSLDQGLQFLIQYYNGEERAKGNILERFSAQQFPDLHSELNLSSLELGDSALYFCASTLRGSQTTDTQYFGPGTRLTVL.

The rearrangement joins TRBV21-1 to TRBJ1-1; TRBD1 is the table's D call, not checked against the DNA. TRBV21-1 represents a pseudogene. This CDR3 is built from 19 residues. Here the CDR3 reads CASPIYGQSTILLNTEAFF. The DNA for the CDR3 is TGTGCCAGCCCAATCTATGGACAAAGCACAATCCTTCTGAACACTGAAGCTTTCTTT.

The chain joins TRBV5-6 to TRBJ2-5; D may be TRBD1 (5 bases). The CDR3 consists of 16 residues. CDR1 and CDR2 from the germline V gene are SGHDT and YYEEEE. V dropped 0 bases and J dropped 2 bases, with 14 bases sitting between them. CDR3 amino acids: CASSLGVFTGQETQYF. DNA of the CDR3: TGTGCCAGCAGCTTGGGGGTTTTCACAGGTCAAGAGACCCAGTACTTC.

This clone was counted between two and nine times. V is TRBV28 and J is TRBJ1-2; D call uncertain. This CDR3 has 16 residues. Per the germline V gene, CDR1 is MDHEN and CDR2 is SYDVKM. Trimming removed 1 base from V and 8 bases from J, with 20 bases in between. The CDR3: CASSLSRPGRSGGYTF. The CDR3 coding sequence is TGTGCCAGCAGTTTATCTCGTCCAGGAAGGTCGGGCGGCTACACCTTC.

This clone was observed a single time. This chain links TRBV27 with TRBJ1-1; tentative D call: TRBD1 (5 bases). Trimming pared 6 bases from V and 3 bases from J, leaving 11 bases between. The CDR3 sequence is 13 residues long. CDR1 is MNHEY and CDR2 is SMNVEV in the germline V gene (reference sequence). CDR3 sequence: CASRGVWDTEAFF. In nucleotides, the CDR3 is TGTGCCAGCAGGGGGGTCTGGGACACTGAAGCTTTCTTT.